Listed below are T cell receptor beta chains from one sample, sequenced in a study of cytomegalovirus exposure and HLA in healthy donors. Repertoires were generated with immunoSEQ multiplex PCR, while TCRdb's copy carries only in-frame clones and drops some. In the table there are some 160,000 clones, 88% of which are singletons. Input material: PBMCs. The receptors here all came from a man between 18 and 29 years old in good health and CMV-seronegative. Each CDR3 is given without its conserved first and last residue.

TRBV5-1,ASSLGEGLADEQF
TRBV10-2,ATFSTGSGSYEQY
TRBV10-2,ASGSRQGIYGYT
TRBV6-1,ASRRTGGLNQEAF
TRBV27,ASSFGLAGGLTYNEQF
TRBV7-9,ASSTGLAGETDTQY
TRBV28,ASSPPSTGRNTEAF
TRBV29-1,SVYTNYGYT
TRBV30,AWSLGGGDGYT
TRBV6-1,ASRTGQGVWAF
TRBV28,ASSLSGGHYNEQF
TRBV18,ASSPPGGLQETQY
TRBV19,ASSIGTGFAF
TRBV11-2,ASSLETASGNTIY
TRBV4-1,ASSQDHAGNTEAF
TRBV4-1,ASSQESHGLGRSTDTQY
TRBV19,ASSMGGRSSYGYT
TRBV7-2,ASSYSGTSYNEQF
TRBV27,ASSPGLAGGRETQY
TRBV6-1,ASSAGQGGNTIY
TRBV27,ASSPVRGPYEQY
TRBV7-7,ASSFGQAGDTQY
TRBV6-1,ASRPNYSNQPQH
TRBV7-2,ASSLARGLNYGYT
TRBV5-1,ASSEQGADYGYT
TRBV7-2,ASTFGRRTGANVLT
TRBV5-4,ASSLDLLAGEQY
TRBV7-9,ASRLNLGGDYGYT
TRBV2,ATDRVNAGELF